This TCR beta chain was documented in a study of T cell changes during pregnancy in multiple sclerosis. This CDR3 is 14 amino acids long. Germline CDR1 LNHDA, CDR2 SQIVND (reference sequence). V shed 5 bases, J shed 5 bases, and the junction held 8 bases outside the gene matches. Method: immunoSEQ multiplex PCR; TCRdb's copy keeps in-frame clones and lacks some. Among tens of thousands of clones, approximately 92% were seen once, and the ten largest hold roughly 2.8%. The receptor was derived from a female donor in good health, enrolled as a control in a pregnancy study. Source: peripheral blood, taken in the third trimester of pregnancy. The chain uses TRBV19 and TRBJ2-7, with 8 bases identical to TRBD1. Here the CDR3 reads CASSFGQGGDEQYF. The CDR3 DNA reads as TGTGCCAGTAGTTTCGGACAGGGAGGAGACGAGCAGTACTTC.